Listed below are T cell receptor beta chains from one sample, sequenced in a study of cytomegalovirus exposure and HLA in healthy donors. TCRdb keeps only in-frame clones here, not all; method: immunoSEQ multiplex PCR. The sample yields about 73,000 clones, roughly 75% seen once. The sample taken for sequencing was PBMCs. Source of these receptors: a male donor in good health and CMV-seronegative. CDR3s include the opening cysteine and the closing phenylalanine or tryptophan. The D gene is left open where the match is weak. Some rows mark clone size as missing; the rest say once, few, many or name a class of expanded clone.

TRBV5-1	-	TRBJ2-5	-	TGCGCCAGCAGCTTGTCACATGGACAGCAAGAGACCCAGTACTTC	CASSLSHGQQETQYF
TRBV27	TRBD2	TRBJ2-3	-	TGTGCCAGCAGTCCAGCGGGAGGTACGCAGTATTTT	CASSPAGGTQYF
TRBV4-1	-	TRBJ1-1	-	TGCGCCAGCAGCCCCACCAGAACAACTGAAGCTTTCTTT	CASSPTRTTEAFF
TRBV28	TRBD1	TRBJ2-2	-	TGTGCCAGCAGTACAGGGGACACCGGGGAGCTGTTTTTT	CASSTGDTGELFF
TRBV5-4	TRBD2	TRBJ2-3	-	TGTGCCAGCAGCTTGGGCGGGGGGGCAATTGCAGATACGCAGTATTTT	CASSLGGGAIADTQYF
TRBV19	TRBD2	TRBJ2-1	-	TGTGCCAGTACCCAACAGACTAGCGGTAATGAGCAGTTCTTC	CASTQQTSGNEQFF
TRBV7-9	-	TRBJ1-1	-	TGTGCCAGCAGCTTAATTGGGCGACCGAACACTGAAGCTTTCTTT	CASSLIGRPNTEAFF
TRBV9	-	TRBJ2-3	-	TGTGCCAGCAGCGTAGACGGGAGCACAGATACGCAGTATTTT	CASSVDGSTDTQYF
TRBV6-1	-	TRBJ1-2	-	TGTGCCAGCAGTGACGTTTCGGGGGTTGGTGGCTACACCTTC	CASSDVSGVGGYTF
TRBV7-2	TRBD2	TRBJ2-5	-	TGTGCCAGCAGCTTGACTGGGGGGGGCCAAGAGACCCAGTACTTC	CASSLTGGGQETQYF
TRBV4-1	TRBD2	TRBJ2-7	-	TGCGCCAGCAGCCCGGGAGGATACGAGCAGTACTTC	CASSPGGYEQYF
TRBV2	TRBD1	TRBJ1-4	-	TGTGCCAGCAACTCCCAGGGGGCGCAAGATGAAAAACTGTTTTTT	CASNSQGAQDEKLFF
TRBV10-1	TRBD1	TRBJ1-5	-	TGCGCCAGTTTTCGACAGGGGGCGAGTCAGCCCCAGCATTTT	CASFRQGASQPQHF
TRBV7-2	TRBD1	TRBJ2-7	once	TGTGCCAGCAGCTTAGAGGGACAGGGCCTGGGTGAGCAGTACTTC	CASSLEGQGLGEQYF
TRBV4-1	TRBD2	TRBJ2-1	-	TGCGCCAGCAGTCACGGGCGGGGGACCTCCTACAATGAGCAGTTCTTC	CASSHGRGTSYNEQFF
TRBV2	-	TRBJ2-5	-	TGTGCCAGCAGCTTCAGACGCGCGGTAGAGACCCAGTACTTC	CASSFRRAVETQYF
TRBV7-9	-	TRBJ2-7	-	TGTGCCAGCACCGCCGTGGGTGCGGCAGACGAGCAGTACTTC	CASTAVGAADEQYF
TRBV5-1	-	TRBJ2-3	-	TGCGCCAGCAGCTTTTCAAGTCTTGCAGGTTACACAGATACGCAGTATTTT	CASSFSSLAGYTDTQYF
TRBV29-1	TRBD1	TRBJ1-2	once	TGCAGCGTTTTTACGGCAGCCTTAGGGGGCTACCCCTTC	CSVFTAALGGYPF
TRBV6-1	TRBD1	TRBJ1-4	once	TGTGCCAGCAGAGACAGGGCGCGGTTTGAAAAACTGTTTTTT	CASRDRARFEKLFF
TRBV2	-	TRBJ2-7	-	TGTGCCAGCAGACCACAGGGCGCCCACTACGAGCAGTACTTC	CASRPQGAHYEQYF
TRBV7-2	TRBD1	TRBJ1-1	-	TGTGCCAGTACAGGAGACAGGGGGCGTACTGAAGCTTTCTTT	CASTGDRGRTEAFF